This entry features one TCR beta chain sequence. This sample was taken from a study of T cell repertoires in cytomegalovirus infection. Trimming removed 5 bases from V and 5 bases from J, with 18 bases in between. CDR1 and CDR2 from the germline V gene are MDHEN and SYDVKM. The CDR3 has 15 residues. Using its own MiXCR run on the reads, TCRdb lists one record per CDR3 protein. The data show some 150,000 distinct CDR3 sequences, 23% seen once. The rearrangement uses TRBV28 and TRBJ2-5; perhaps TRBD2 as D (6 bases). This TCR derives from a human donor in good health (CMV status not recorded). Some clones in this sample may be carry-over from other donors' samples. Sequencing input: PBMCs. CDR3 region: CASSPPRASVETQYF. The DNA of the CDR3 is TGTGCCAGCAGTCCCCCCCGGGCTAGCGTGGAGACCCAGTACTTC.